This T cell receptor (beta chain) was identified during a study of identical twins. Findings and limits, study-wide: Surplus twin overlap in beta out-of-frame sequences was less pronounced.

In its sample, this clonotype was seen many times. The antigen is undetermined. After template switching added a universal primer site, the resulting cDNA carried unique molecular identifiers. TCRdb ran MiXCR on the 5' RACE reads and lists one entry per CDR3 protein. The repertoire holds 500,000 or so distinct CDR3 sequences, roughly a fifth seen once, with 0.75% to 0.95% in the top ten. V gave up 1 base and J gave up 12 bases; unmatched junction bases: 14. CDR3 length equals 16 residues. These records were also assigned to another study, of T cells expressing NK-cell markers. According to that study: Serological testing identified seven of the eight sequenced donors as HCMV-seropositive and one as seronegative. Six donors carried dominant NKG2C+ clonotypes that made up roughly 1.0-7.5% of their CD8+ T cells.

The chain is built from TRBV12-3 or TRBV12-4 and TRBJ2-1; TRBD2 matches at 8 bases. The sequencing input was CD4+ T cells sorted from blood. This receptor was taken from a woman in her late teens or twenties in good health. The CDR3 loop is CASSLDATVAGTSQFF. In nucleotides, the CDR3 is TGTGCCAGCAGTTTAGATGCGACGGTAGCGGGAACTTCGCAGTTCTTC.